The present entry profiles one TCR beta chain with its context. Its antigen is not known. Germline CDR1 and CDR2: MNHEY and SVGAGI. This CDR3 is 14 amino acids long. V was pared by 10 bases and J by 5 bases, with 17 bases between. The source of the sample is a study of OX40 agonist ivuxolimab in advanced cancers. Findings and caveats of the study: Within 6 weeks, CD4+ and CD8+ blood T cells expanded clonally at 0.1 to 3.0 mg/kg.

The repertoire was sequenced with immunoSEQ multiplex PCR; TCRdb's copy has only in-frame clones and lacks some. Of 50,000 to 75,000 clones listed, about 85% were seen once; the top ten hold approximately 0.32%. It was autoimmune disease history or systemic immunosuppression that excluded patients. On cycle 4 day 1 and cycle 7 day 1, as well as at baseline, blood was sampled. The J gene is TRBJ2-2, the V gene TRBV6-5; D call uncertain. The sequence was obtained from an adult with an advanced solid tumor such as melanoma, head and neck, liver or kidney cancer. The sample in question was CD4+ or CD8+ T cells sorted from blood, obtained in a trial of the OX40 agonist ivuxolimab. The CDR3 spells CATHPTGPTGELFF. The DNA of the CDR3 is TGTGCCACGCACCCGACTGGTCCGACCGGGGAGCTGTTTTTT.